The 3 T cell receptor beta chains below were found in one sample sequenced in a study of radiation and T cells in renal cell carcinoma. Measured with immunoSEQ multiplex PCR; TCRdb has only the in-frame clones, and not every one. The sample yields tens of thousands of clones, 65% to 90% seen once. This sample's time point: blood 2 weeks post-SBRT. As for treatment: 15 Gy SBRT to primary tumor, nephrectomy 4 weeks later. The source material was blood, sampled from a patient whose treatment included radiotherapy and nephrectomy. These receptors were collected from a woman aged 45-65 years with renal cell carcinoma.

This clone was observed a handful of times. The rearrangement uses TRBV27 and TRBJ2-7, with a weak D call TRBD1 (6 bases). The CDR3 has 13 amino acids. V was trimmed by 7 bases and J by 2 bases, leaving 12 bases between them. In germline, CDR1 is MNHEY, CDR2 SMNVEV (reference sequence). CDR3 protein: CASNPTGAYEQYF. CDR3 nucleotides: TGTGCCAGCAATCCGACAGGCGCCTACGAGCAGTACTTC.

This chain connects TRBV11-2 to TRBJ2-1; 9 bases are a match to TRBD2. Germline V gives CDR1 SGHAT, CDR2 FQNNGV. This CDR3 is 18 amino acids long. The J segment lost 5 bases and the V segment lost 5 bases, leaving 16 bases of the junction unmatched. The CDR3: CASSLRPSERGADNEQFF. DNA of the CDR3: TGTGCCAGCAGCCTTAGGCCCTCGGAGCGGGGGGCTGACAATGAGCAGTTCTTC.

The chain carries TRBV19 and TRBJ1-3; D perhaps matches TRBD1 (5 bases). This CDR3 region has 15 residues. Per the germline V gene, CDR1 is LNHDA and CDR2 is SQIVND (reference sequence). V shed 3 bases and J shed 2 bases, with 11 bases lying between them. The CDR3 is CASSIRGSAGNTIYF. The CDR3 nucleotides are TGTGCCAGTAGTATCCGGGGGTCCGCTGGAAACACCATATATTTT.